Following are 18 T cell receptor beta chains from one sample sequenced in a study of cytomegalovirus exposure and HLA in healthy donors. In the PCR, 60 Vbeta and 13 Jbeta primers were used. Here immunoSEQ multiplex PCR was the method, and the copy in TCRdb shows in-frame clones only, minus some. The top ten hold roughly 10% of the sample, which has 150,000 to 200,000 clones, about four fifths seen once. Input material: PBMCs. These receptors all come from a man aged 45 to 65 in good health and CMV-seropositive.

This clone was detected only once. CDR3 in DNA: TGTGCCAGCAGCTTCCCCCTTTCGGGATCAAACGCCTACGAGCAGTACTTC. This encodes CASSFPLSGSNAYEQYF. The V and J genes are TRBV7-3 and TRBJ2-7, with D maybe TRBD2 (5 bases). Per germline, CDR1 SGHTA and CDR2 FQGTGA. The CDR3 has 17 amino acids. The V end was cut by 3 bases, the J end by 2 bases, with 20 bases between.

This sequence joins TRBV4-3 and TRBJ1-3; 11 bases match TRBD1. Germline-derived CDR1 and CDR2 are LGHNA and YSLEER. With V trimmed by 0 bases and J by 0 bases, 4 bases remained unmatched. This CDR3 has 18 amino acids. The CDR3 DNA sequence: TGCGCCAGCAGCCAAGATGGACAGGGGGCGACCTCTGGAAACACCATATATTTT. It codes for CASSQDGQGATSGNTIYF.

The V and J genes are TRBV6-6 and TRBJ2-1; TRBD2 aligns across 12 bases. Looked up from germline, CDR1 is MNHNY and CDR2 is SVGAGI (reference sequence). The CDR3 runs to 16 residues. After removal of 2 bases from V and 6 bases from J, the junction contained 5 bases not matched to a gene. Written as DNA, the CDR3 is TGTGCCAGCAGTTACAGGTCTAGCGGGGGGGTCAATGAGCAGTTCTTC. As protein: CASSYRSSGGVNEQFF.

The CDR3 spells CASSLNPDSRETQYF. The CDR3 DNA is TGCGCCAGCAGCTTAAACCCGGACAGCCGGGAGACCCAGTACTTC. V usage is TRBV5-1 and J usage is TRBJ2-5; tentative D call: TRBD1 (6 bases). The CDR3 sequence is 15 residues long. The V end was cut by 2 bases, the J end by 5 bases, with 16 bases between. The germline V gene has CDR1 SGHRS and CDR2 YFSETQ.

This clone was seen a few times. The CDR3 coding sequence is TGTGCCAGCAGCGAGACGACAGGGTCTTACTATGGCTACACCTTC. It translates to CASSETTGSYYGYTF. The chain combines TRBV7-9 with TRBJ1-2, with TRBD1 matching over 7 bases. Germline trimming cut 5 bases from V and 3 bases from J; bases unmatched to any gene: 9. Germline assignment: CDR1 SEHNR and CDR2 FQNEAQ (reference sequence). The CDR3 is 15 residues long.

This chain links TRBV4-2 with TRBJ2-1, with TRBD2 identical over 11 bases. This CDR3 has 14 amino acids. Trimming took 4 bases from V and 15 from J; bases not matched to a gene: 11. Germline assignment: CDR1 LGHNA and CDR2 YNFKEQ. The CDR3 coding sequence is TGTGCCAGCAGCCCAGGACTAGCGGGCGCTCATCCGTTCTTC. This encodes CASSPGLAGAHPFF.

This rearrangement joins TRBV5-6 to TRBJ1-2, with D perhaps TRBD1 (6 bases). V was cut by 3 bases and J by 4 bases, with 16 bases left in between. This CDR3 has 15 residues. Germline V gene data show CDR1 as SGHDT and CDR2 as YYEEEE. The CDR3 spells CASSYTTRDTYGYTF. As DNA, the CDR3 is TGTGCCAGCAGCTACACGACCCGGGACACCTATGGCTACACCTTC. The full variable domain, in which reference TRBV5-6 and TRBJ1-2 provide the parts outside the CDR3, is DAGVTQSPTHLIKTRGQQVTLRCSPKSGHDTVSWYQQALGQGPQFIFQYYEEEERQRGNFPDRFSGHQFPNYSSELNVNALLLGDSALYLCASSYTTRDTYGYTFGSGTRLTVV.

The chain carries TRBV19 and TRBJ2-1; 9 positions agree with TRBD2. J lost 0 bases, V lost 4 bases, and 4 bases had no gene match. The V gene's germline CDR1 is LNHDA and CDR2 SQIVND (reference sequence). The CDR3 consists of 16 residues. The CDR3 is CASSRLAEISYNEQFF. The CDR3 DNA is TGTGCCAGTAGTAGACTAGCGGAAATCTCCTACAATGAGCAGTTCTTC.

In its sample, this clone was seen a few times. The chain uses TRBV9 and TRBJ2-2; D might be TRBD1 (6 bases). Germline V gene data show CDR1 as SGDLS and CDR2 as YYNGEE. The V gene lost 3 bases and the J gene lost 2 bases, with 17 bases spanning the gap. The CDR3 contains 17 residues. The CDR3 protein is CASSAPSEGVNTGELFF. DNA of the CDR3: TGTGCCAGCAGCGCCCCTTCCGAGGGGGTTAACACCGGGGAGCTGTTTTTT.

The J gene is TRBJ1-5, the V gene TRBV7-8; 10 bases agree with TRBD1. V lost 2 bases, J lost 5 bases, and 6 bases stayed unmatched. Germline V CDR1 and CDR2: SGHVS, FQNEAQ. The CDR3 loop spans 16 amino acids. CDR3: CASSLNRQGAHQPQHF. CDR3 DNA: TGTGCCAGCAGCTTAAACCGACAGGGGGCTCATCAGCCCCAGCATTTT. Full variable domain (remainder filled in from reference TRBV7-8 and TRBJ1-5): GAGVSQSPRYKVAKRGQDVALRCDPISGHVSLFWYQQALGQGPEFLTYFQNEAQLDKSGLPSDRFFAERPEGSVSTLKIQRTQQEDSAVYLCASSLNRQGAHQPQHFGDGTRLSIL.

The rearrangement links TRBV2 to TRBJ2-1, with TRBD2 identical over 14 bases. From germline, CDR1 is SNHLY and CDR2 FYNNEI. The CDR3 is 13 residues long. The J segment lost 9 bases and the V segment lost 6 bases, leaving 1 base of the junction unmatched. CDR3 protein: CASRGLAGVEQFF. The CDR3, as DNA: TGTGCCAGCAGGGGACTAGCGGGAGTTGAGCAGTTCTTC.

CDR3 DNA sequence: TGCGCCAGCAGCCTAATGTGGACAGGGAGGAACGGGGAGCTGTTTTTT. Residues: CASSLMWTGRNGELFF. V usage is TRBV4-3 and J usage is TRBJ2-2; 8 bases line up with TRBD1. The CDR3 has 16 amino acids. Germline loops: CDR1 LGHNA, CDR2 YSLEER. J lost 7 bases, V lost 4 bases, and 11 bases had no gene match.

The chain has TRBV7-9 and TRBJ1-5; weak D call: TRBD1 (5 bases). The CDR3 length is 12 residues. Germline CDR1 reads SEHNR; CDR2 reads FQNEAQ (reference sequence). Trimming stripped 4 bases from V and 6 bases from J, with 7 bases between. CDR3 DNA: TGTGCCAGCAGCTCTGGGGCTCAGCCCCAGCATTTT. This encodes CASSSGAQPQHF.

The CDR3 sequence is CASSSSLATAYNEQFF. CDR3 coding DNA: TGTGCCAGCAGCTCAAGTCTAGCGACAGCCTACAATGAGCAGTTCTTC. The chain combines TRBV7-9 with TRBJ2-1, with D perhaps TRBD2 (6 bases). Trimming cost V 4 bases and J 2 bases, with 15 bases left between them. The CDR3 is 16 amino acids. Germline V gene lookup returns CDR1 SEHNR and CDR2 FQNEAQ (reference sequence).

CDR3 amino acids: CASSIRQGADSPLHF. CDR3 nucleotide sequence: TGTGCCAGTAGTATTAGACAGGGGGCAGATTCACCCCTCCACTTT. The chain recombines TRBV19 with TRBJ1-6; 10 nucleotides match TRBD1. This CDR3 contains 15 residues. CDR1 is LNHDA, CDR2 SQIVND, per germline (reference sequence). J lost 8 bases, V lost 3 bases, and 4 bases had no gene match.

The chain employs TRBV7-9 and TRBJ2-3; 16 nucleotides agree with TRBD2. V gave up 2 bases and J gave up 1 base; unmatched junction bases: 6. Germline CDR1 and CDR2: SEHNR and FQNEAQ (reference sequence). The CDR3 is made up of 19 amino acids. CDR3 DNA: TGTGCCAGCAGCTTATTGGGACTAGCGGGGGGGCCGGGCACAGATACGCAGTATTTT. It codes for CASSLLGLAGGPGTDTQYF.

Here the CDR3 reads CASTFKMGAQNYGYTF. For the CDR3, the DNA is TGTGCCAGCACCTTCAAGATGGGGGCGCAGAACTATGGCTACACCTTC. V is TRBV6-6 and J is TRBJ1-2; weak D call: TRBD1 (6 bases). CDR1 is MNHNY, CDR2 SVGAGI, per germline (reference sequence). There are 16 residues in the CDR3. Trimming removed 7 bases at V and 2 bases at J, with 20 bases between.

The chain recombines TRBV15 with TRBJ2-1; D might be TRBD2 (7 bases). Germline CDR1 and CDR2: LNHNV and YYDKDF (reference sequence). Deletions cut 4 bases from V and 5 bases from J, with 18 bases between. The CDR3 length is 16 residues. The chain's CDR3 is CATSTNREGKHNEQFF. The DNA of the CDR3 is TGTGCCACCAGCACAAACAGGGAGGGTAAACACAATGAGCAGTTCTTC.